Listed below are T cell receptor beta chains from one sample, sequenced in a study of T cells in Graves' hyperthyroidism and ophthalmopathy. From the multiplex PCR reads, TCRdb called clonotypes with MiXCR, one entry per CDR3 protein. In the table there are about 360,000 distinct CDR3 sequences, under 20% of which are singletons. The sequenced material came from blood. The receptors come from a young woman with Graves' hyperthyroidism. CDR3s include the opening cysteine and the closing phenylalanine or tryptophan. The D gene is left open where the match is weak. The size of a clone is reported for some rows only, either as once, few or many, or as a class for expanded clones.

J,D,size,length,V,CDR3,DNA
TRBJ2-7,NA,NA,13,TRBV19,CASSSPGTFEQYF,TGTGCCAGTAGTAGTCCCGGGACCTTCGAGCAGTACTTC
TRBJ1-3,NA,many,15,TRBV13,CASSSGILSGNTIYF,TGTGCCAGCAGCTCAGGAATACTCTCTGGAAACACCATATATTTT
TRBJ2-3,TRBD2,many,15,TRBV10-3,CAIRGLAGSTDTQYF,TGTGCCATCAGAGGACTAGCGGGTAGCACAGATACGCAGTATTTT
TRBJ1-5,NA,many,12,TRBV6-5,CASSQAYQPQHF,TGTGCCAGCAGCCAGGCCTATCAGCCCCAGCATTTT
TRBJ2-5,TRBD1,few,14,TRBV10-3,CAISEDRGDETQYF,TGTGCCATCAGCGAGGACAGGGGGGACGAGACCCAGTACTTC
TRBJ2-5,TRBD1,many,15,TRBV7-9,CASSRGTARQETQYF,TGTGCCAGCAGCCGAGGGACAGCGAGGCAAGAGACCCAGTACTTC
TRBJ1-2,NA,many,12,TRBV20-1,CSATDGAGGYTF,TGCAGTGCAACCGACGGAGCTGGTGGCTACACCTTC
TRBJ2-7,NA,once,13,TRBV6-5,CASSLGGARQQYF,TGTGCCAGCAGTTTGGGGGGGGCAAGGCAGCAGTACTTC
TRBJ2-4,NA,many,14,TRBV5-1,CASSLDLGANIQYF,TGCGCCAGCAGCTTGGATCTGGGGGCGAACATTCAGTACTTC
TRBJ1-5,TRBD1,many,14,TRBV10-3,CAISGGTGVQPQHF,TGTGCCATCAGTGGGGGGACAGGGGTGCAGCCCCAGCATTTT
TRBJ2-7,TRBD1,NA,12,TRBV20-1,CSAPGQRYEQYF,TGCAGTGCTCCGGGACAGAGGTACGAGCAGTACTTC
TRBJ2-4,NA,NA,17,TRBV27,CASSLGGGGVAKNIQYF,TGTGCCAGCAGTTTAGGGGGAGGGGGAGTAGCCAAAAACATTCAGTACTTC
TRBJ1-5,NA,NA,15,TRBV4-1,CASSQDWGGDQPQHF,TGCGCCAGCAGCCAAGATTGGGGGGGGGATCAGCCCCAGCATTTT
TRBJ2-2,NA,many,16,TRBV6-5,CASPRSESQHPGELFF,TGTGCCAGCCCTCGGTCAGAATCCCAACACCCCGGGGAGCTGTTTTTT
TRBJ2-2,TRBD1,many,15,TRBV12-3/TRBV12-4,CASSPGQGNTGELFF,TGTGCCAGCAGCCCGGGACAGGGGAACACCGGGGAGCTGTTTTTT
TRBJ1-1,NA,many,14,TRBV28,CASSTRQAVTEAFF,TGTGCCAGCAGTACTAGACAGGCGGTAACTGAAGCTTTCTTT